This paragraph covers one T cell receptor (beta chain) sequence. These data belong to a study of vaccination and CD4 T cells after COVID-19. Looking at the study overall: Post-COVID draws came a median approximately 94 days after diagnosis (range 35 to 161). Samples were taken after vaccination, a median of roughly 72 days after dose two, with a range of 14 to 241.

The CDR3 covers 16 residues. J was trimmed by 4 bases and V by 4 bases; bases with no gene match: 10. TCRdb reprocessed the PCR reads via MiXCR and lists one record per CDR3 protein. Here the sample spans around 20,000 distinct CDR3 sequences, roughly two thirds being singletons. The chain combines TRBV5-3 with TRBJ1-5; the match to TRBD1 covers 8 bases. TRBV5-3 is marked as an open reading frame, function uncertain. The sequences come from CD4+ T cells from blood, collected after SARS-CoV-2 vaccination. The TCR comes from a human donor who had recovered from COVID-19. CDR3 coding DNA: TGTGCCAGAAGCCCGGACAGGGACTGGGAAAATCAGCCCCAGCATTTT. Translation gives CARSPDRDWENQPQHF.